A selection of T cell receptor beta chains follows, all from one sample in a study of cytomegalovirus exposure and HLA in healthy donors. Assay used: immunoSEQ multiplex PCR; TCRdb lists only in-frame clones, some missing. This sample has 130,000 or so clones; about 81% occur once, and the top ten carry just under 3%. The sequenced material came from PBMCs. The receptors here all came from a woman in her thirties or forties in good health and CMV-seropositive. CDR3s include the opening cysteine and the closing phenylalanine or tryptophan. D genes are given only for firm matches. Clone size is given for some rows only: seen once, a few or many times, or a class if the clone is expanded.

clone_size,v_call,d_call,j_call,cdr3_aa,cdr3_nt
NA,TRBV2,TRBD1,TRBJ1-4,CASSQGALNEKLFF,TGTGCCAGCAGTCAGGGGGCTCTTAATGAAAAACTGTTTTTT
NA,TRBV5-8,NA,TRBJ2-1,CASSLASRQYNEQFF,TGTGCCAGCAGCTTGGCTAGCCGGCAGTACAATGAGCAGTTCTTC
NA,TRBV7-9,TRBD2,TRBJ2-2,CASSPRLAGGEDTGELFF,TGTGCCAGCAGCCCGCGACTAGCGGGAGGGGAAGACACCGGGGAGCTGTTTTTT
NA,TRBV4-3,TRBD1,TRBJ1-1,CASSQDGTGGTAFF,TGCGCCAGCAGCCAAGATGGGACAGGGGGTACAGCTTTCTTT
few,TRBV18,TRBD1,TRBJ1-1,CASSPLTSGGTEAFF,TGTGCCAGCTCACCACTGACCTCAGGGGGCACTGAAGCTTTCTTT
NA,TRBV27,NA,TRBJ1-2,CASSFGAFGDYGYTF,TGTGCCAGCAGTTTCGGAGCGTTCGGTGACTATGGCTACACCTTC
NA,TRBV6-5,TRBD2,TRBJ2-1,CASSSNTGGEQFF,TGTGCCAGCTCCAGTAATACGGGAGGTGAGCAGTTCTTC
NA,TRBV5-4,TRBD2,TRBJ2-5,CASSSYAARREGETQYF,TGTGCCAGCAGCTCCTATGCCGCGAGGCGGGAGGGAGAGACCCAGTACTTC
once,TRBV19,TRBD2,TRBJ2-3,CASSRGSGIDTQYF,TGTGCCAGTAGTCGCGGGAGTGGTATAGATACGCAGTATTTT
NA,TRBV28,TRBD2,TRBJ2-2,CASRLYGGVNTGELFF,TGTGCCAGCAGACTTTATGGGGGGGTTAACACCGGGGAGCTGTTTTTT
NA,TRBV4-1,NA,TRBJ2-7,CASSQERSSHYSYEQYF,TGCGCCAGCAGCCAAGAAAGGAGCTCCCATTACTCCTACGAGCAGTACTTC
NA,TRBV5-4,TRBD1,TRBJ1-5,CASSRDLQGFQHF,TGTGCCAGCAGCCGCGATTTACAGGGGTTCCAGCATTTT
NA,TRBV5-6,TRBD1,TRBJ1-1,CASSWTGYMNTEAFF,TGTGCCAGCAGCTGGACAGGGTACATGAACACTGAAGCTTTCTTT
NA,TRBV19,NA,TRBJ2-5,CASSIPGAQETQYF,TGTGCCAGTAGTATCCCGGGAGCTCAAGAGACCCAGTACTTC
NA,TRBV5-1,TRBD1,TRBJ2-1,CASGDRGPNSNEQFF,TGCGCCAGCGGGGACAGGGGCCCCAACTCAAATGAGCAGTTCTTC
few,TRBV30,NA,TRBJ1-1,CARRDADTEAFF,TGTGCCCGCAGGGATGCGGACACTGAAGCTTTCTTT
NA,TRBV5-1,TRBD1,TRBJ2-5,CASSFGTGERETQYF,TGCGCCAGCAGCTTTGGGACAGGGGAACGAGAGACCCAGTACTTC
few,TRBV28,TRBD1,TRBJ2-5,CASSSTGGAETQYF,TGTGCCAGCAGTTCGACAGGGGGCGCGGAGACCCAGTACTTC
NA,TRBV7-9,NA,TRBJ1-5,CASSLAGNPIQPQHF,TGTGCCAGCAGCTTAGCCGGGAACCCCATACAGCCCCAGCATTTT
few,TRBV7-2,NA,TRBJ1-2,CASSSGYDGYTF,TGTGCCAGCAGCTCGGGGTACGATGGCTACACCTTC
few,TRBV5-4,TRBD2,TRBJ2-5,CASSWGLAGGEETQYF,TGTGCCAGCAGCTGGGGACTAGCGGGAGGAGAAGAGACCCAGTACTTC
NA,TRBV4-3,TRBD2,TRBJ2-7,CASSQSLAGGPYEQYF,TGCGCCAGCAGCCAGTCACTAGCGGGAGGGCCCTACGAGCAGTACTTC
NA,TRBV7-9,TRBD2,TRBJ2-2,CASSFLPQSSGSTGELFF,TGTGCCAGCAGCTTTTTACCACAATCTAGCGGGAGCACCGGGGAGCTGTTTTTT
NA,TRBV7-3,NA,TRBJ2-3,CASSGRRRDTQYF,TGTGCCAGCAGCGGAAGACGGAGAGATACGCAGTATTTT
NA,TRBV19,NA,TRBJ2-2,CASSIGFRGTGELFF,TGTGCCAGTAGTATAGGTTTCAGGGGCACCGGGGAGCTGTTTTTT
NA,TRBV7-2,TRBD1,TRBJ1-2,CASSIDREYGYTF,TGTGCCAGCAGCATCGACAGGGAGTATGGCTACACCTTC
NA,TRBV29-1,TRBD1,TRBJ1-1,CSVIQGDRGEAFF,TGCAGCGTTATACAGGGGGATCGGGGTGAAGCTTTCTTT
NA,TRBV30,TRBD1,TRBJ1-2,CAEQGAWYGYTF,TGTGCCGAACAGGGGGCTTGGTATGGCTACACCTTC
NA,TRBV7-2,TRBD1,TRBJ1-2,CASIGYGTDYGYTF,TGTGCCAGCATCGGCTACGGGACAGACTATGGCTACACCTTC
NA,TRBV6-5,NA,TRBJ1-2,CASRRDNGYTF,TGTGCCAGCAGACGGGACAATGGCTACACCTTC
NA,TRBV13,NA,TRBJ2-2,CASSSSSANTGELFF,TGTGCCAGCAGCTCCTCTAGCGCGAACACCGGGGAGCTGTTTTTT
NA,TRBV5-4,NA,TRBJ1-4,CASSLPTTGRGSEKLFF,TGTGCCAGCAGCTTACCGACTACAGGGAGAGGTAGTGAAAAACTGTTTTTT
NA,TRBV7-3,TRBD1,TRBJ1-1,CASSLTRQGFGGEAFF,TGTGCCAGCAGCTTAACGAGACAGGGGTTCGGAGGTGAAGCTTTCTTT
NA,TRBV19,TRBD1,TRBJ1-5,CASRRDRDWDQPQHF,TGTGCCAGTAGACGCGACAGGGATTGGGATCAGCCCCAGCATTTT
NA,TRBV7-2,TRBD2,TRBJ2-7,CASSLPGTRLYEQYF,TGTGCCAGCAGCTTACCCGGGACTAGGCTCTACGAGCAGTACTTC
NA,TRBV5-6,NA,TRBJ2-7,CASSSPQGLIYEQYF,TGTGCCAGCAGCTCCCCTCAGGGGTTGATATACGAGCAGTACTTC
NA,TRBV7-9,TRBD1,TRBJ2-7,CASSTTGTPYEQYF,TGTGCCAGCAGCACGACAGGGACCCCCTACGAGCAGTACTTC
NA,TRBV27,TRBD1,TRBJ2-7,CASSFSTGTVTYEQYF,TGTGCCAGCAGTTTTTCGACAGGGACGGTGACCTACGAGCAGTACTTC
NA,TRBV4-3,NA,TRBJ2-3,CASSQDLAPDTQYF,TGCGCCAGCAGCCAAGATCTAGCCCCAGATACGCAGTATTTT
once,TRBV30,NA,TRBJ2-7,CAWALGTAYEQYF,TGTGCCTGGGCTCTGGGCACCGCCTACGAGCAGTACTTC